The present TCR beta chain was sequenced within a study of OX40 agonist ivuxolimab in advanced cancers. Regarding the study as a whole: Clonal expansion in partial responders at 0.1-3.0 mg/kg ranked among the lowest. There were, on average, more expanded clones in CD8+ T cells than in CD4+.

Only in-frame clones appear in the TCRdb table, and some are missing; sequencing was by immunoSEQ multiplex PCR. The data contain tens of thousands of clones, 80% to 90% of them singletons. Germline lookup yields CDR1 WNHNN and CDR2 SYGVQD (reference sequence). CDR3 length equals 15 residues. With 6 bases removed from V and 0 bases from J, the gap between germline ends came to 12 bases. Worth noting for this clone: Its target is not known.

Material: CD4+ or CD8+ T cells sorted from blood, obtained in a trial of the OX40 agonist ivuxolimab. The chain joins TRBV10-1 to TRBJ2-1; D ambiguous. The TCR comes from an adult with an advanced solid tumor such as melanoma, head and neck, liver or kidney cancer. CDR3 residues: CASSAAVSSYNEQFF. CDR3 nucleotides: TGCGCCAGCAGCGCTGCAGTGAGCTCCTACAATGAGCAGTTCTTC.